One sample yielded the 18 T cell receptor beta chains listed below, sequenced in a study of metastatic and nonmetastatic thyroid tumors. TCRdb re-clonotyped the PCR reads via MiXCR. Seen here are about 15,000 clones, 25% to 30% observed once, and the top ten hold 10% to 15%. Among the patients, none had received any treatment before thyroid surgery. Sequenced material: tumor tissue. These receptors all stem from a male donor with papillary thyroid cancer or a benign thyroid nodule (not recorded which). Some clones in this sample may be carry-over from other donors' samples.

The chain carries TRBV6-5 and TRBJ2-2, with 10 bases that match TRBD1. CDR3 length equals 15 residues. The ends lost 2 bases at V and 3 bases at J; junction bases unmatched: 0. Germline V gene lookup returns CDR1 MNHEY and CDR2 SVGAGI. CDR3 coding DNA: TGTGCCAGCAGTTACGGGACAGGGGACACCGGGGAGCTGTTTTTT. Its protein product is CASSYGTGDTGELFF.

The chain has TRBV11-1 and TRBJ2-1; 8 positions agree with TRBD2. CDR1 is SGHAT, CDR2 FQDESV, per germline (reference sequence). Trimming took 4 bases from V and 6 from J; bases not matched to a gene: 11. This CDR3 comprises 16 residues. Written as DNA, the CDR3 is TGTGCCAGCAGCTCCCGGGGGGGGACCGAGGTCAATGAGCAGTTCTTC. Translated, it gives CASSSRGGTEVNEQFF.

This clone was seen ten or more times. The rearrangement joins TRBV5-6 to TRBJ1-2; a weak D match, TRBD1 (5 bases). Trimming shortened V by 6 bases and J by 8 bases, and 17 bases separated the two germline ends. Germline-derived CDR1 and CDR2 are SGHDT and YYEEEE. The length of the CDR3 is 13 residues. CDR3 DNA: TGTGCCAGCAAAACTTGGGGCTACGGGGGCTACACCTTC. Translating it yields CASKTWGYGGYTF.

This clone showed up many times. Other nucleotide sequences from this sample produce the same CDR3. The genes are TRBV5-1 and TRBJ2-3; D remains unclear. Germline values: CDR1 SGHRS, CDR2 YFSETQ. V was shortened by 9 bases and J by 0 bases, with 14 bases between the two germline ends. The CDR3 loop spans 14 amino acids. The CDR3 DNA is TGCGCCACCGCTGAGGAGACAAGCACAGATACGCAGTATTTT. Translated: CATAEETSTDTQYF.

CDR3 region: CASSLSGGINSPLHF. As DNA, the CDR3 is TGTGCCAGCTCACTATCAGGGGGCATTAATTCACCCCTCCACTTT. The chain is built from TRBV18 and TRBJ1-6; 8 positions agree with TRBD1. Trimming removed 4 bases from V and 6 bases from J; junction bases left unmatched: 5. From germline, CDR1 is KGHSH and CDR2 LQKENI. There are 15 residues in the CDR3. Drawing the rest from reference TRBV18 and TRBJ1-6, the complete variable domain is NAGVMQNPRHLVRRRGQEARLRCSPMKGHSHVYWYRQLPEEGLKFMVYLQKENIIDESGMPKERFSAEFPKEGPSILRIQQVVRGDSAAYFCASSLSGGINSPLHFGNGTRLTVT.

This clone has more than one count but fewer than ten. This chain uses TRBV6-1 with TRBJ2-3; D possibly corresponds to TRBD2 (6 bases). The CDR3 has 14 residues. V lost 8 bases and J 4 bases, leaving 16 bases between the germline ends. Germline CDR1 and CDR2: MNHNS and SASEGT. CDR3: CASVVGSAADTQYF. CDR3 sequence (DNA): TGTGCCAGCGTCGTCGGGAGTGCGGCAGATACGCAGTATTTT.

This chain joins TRBV7-3 and TRBJ2-7; 14 nucleotides align to TRBD2. There are 17 residues in the CDR3. V dropped 4 bases and J dropped 5; count of bases not matched to a gene: 10. Looked up from germline, CDR1 is SGHTA and CDR2 is FQGTGA. The CDR3 is CASSYTSGLAGANEQYF. CDR3 in DNA: TGTGCCAGCAGCTACACATCGGGACTAGCGGGAGCGAACGAGCAGTACTTC.

This clone was picked up a small number of times. As DNA, the CDR3 is TGTGCCAGCAGTGAACGGGTGGATGCTTCCTACAATGAGCAGTTCTTC. It is translated as CASSERVDASYNEQFF. V gene TRBV6-1 combines with J gene TRBJ2-1; D remains unclear. The V gene lost 2 bases and the J gene lost 1 base, with 12 bases spanning the gap. CDR1 and CDR2 (germline): MNHNS, SASEGT. This CDR3 is 16 amino acids long.

This clone has more than one count but fewer than ten. J is TRBJ2-1 and V is TRBV6-1, with 9 bases identical to TRBD2. V trimming: 5 bases; J trimming: 16 bases; junction bases outside the gene matches: 15. Germline V gene sequence: CDR1 MNHNS, CDR2 SASEGT. The CDR3 is 14 amino acids. DNA of the CDR3: TGTGCCAGCAGTTTTCAGACTAGCGGCGGTGGGCATTTCTTC. Protein: CASSFQTSGGGHFF.

This clone has at least ten counts. The chain is built from TRBV20-1 and TRBJ2-7, with 9 bases aligning to TRBD2. CDR3 length: 15 amino acids. The junction had 12 bases not matched to a gene; V was cut back by 5 bases and J by 4 bases. The germline V gene has CDR1 DFQATT and CDR2 SNEGSKA (reference sequence). CDR3 sequence: CSAHPPAGGFYEQYF. The CDR3 DNA is TGCAGTGCTCACCCTCCGGCGGGAGGGTTTTACGAGCAGTACTTC.

This clone was found many times. The J gene is TRBJ2-7, the V gene TRBV18; D is unclear. The V end lost 1 base, the J end lost 5 bases, and 15 bases lay between the germline ends. The CDR3 is 15 residues long. CDR1 and CDR2 (germline): KGHSH, LQKENI. For the CDR3, the DNA is TGTGCCAGCTCACCACGGGGTTATCTTGGAGACGAGCAGTACTTC. Translating gives CASSPRGYLGDEQYF.

The table lists this clone with many counts. V gene TRBV18 combines with J gene TRBJ1-5; 7 nucleotides agree with TRBD1. The length of the CDR3 is 17 residues. Trimming removed 5 bases from V and 0 bases from J; junction bases left unmatched: 10. The germline V gene has CDR1 KGHSH and CDR2 LQKENI. In nucleotides, the CDR3 is TGTGCCAGCTCATCACAGGGGCCCGGTCGTAGCAATCAGCCCCAGCATTTT. It encodes CASSSQGPGRSNQPQHF.

This clone is labeled as medium-sized. CDR3 residues: CATSDLGTYGELFF. CDR3 coding DNA: TGTGCCACCAGTGACCTGGGCACCTATGGGGAGCTGTTTTTT. This chain uses TRBV24-1 with TRBJ2-2, with no clear D. Trimming left V 4 bases short and J 8 bases short, with 13 bases between. The germline V gene has CDR1 KGHDR and CDR2 SFDVKD. The CDR3 loop spans 14 amino acids.

This clone is labeled medium-sized (0.01 to 0.1%). This chain's CDR3 is CASSGGGVIQYF. The DNA of the CDR3 is TGTGCCAGCTCGGGGGGGGGCGTCATTCAGTACTTC. J is TRBJ2-4 and V is TRBV28, with 8 bases that match TRBD2. Germline loops: CDR1 MDHEN, CDR2 SYDVKM. Trimming took 8 bases from V and 9 from J; bases not matched to a gene: 6. This CDR3 spans 12 amino acids.

V and J are TRBV2 and TRBJ2-6; 10 positions match TRBD1. Per the germline V gene, CDR1 is SNHLY and CDR2 is FYNNEI. CDR3 length: 16 amino acids. Trimming cost V 7 bases and J 14 bases; bases outside gene matches: 17. CDR3 in DNA: TGTGCCAGCACCGGGACAGGGGTCTTTGGGGCCAAAATCCTGACTTTC. Translated: CASTGTGVFGAKILTF.

This clone was seen many times. This rearrangement joins TRBV28 to TRBJ1-2, with 7 bases lining up with TRBD1. The CDR3 sequence is 13 residues long. CDR1 and CDR2 from the germline V gene are MDHEN and SYDVKM. V lost 8 bases, J lost 2 bases, and 5 bases stayed unmatched. This CDR3 reads CASRDRVNYGYTF. Here the CDR3 DNA reads TGTGCCAGCCGAGACAGGGTCAACTATGGCTACACCTTC.

In this sample, this clone turned up many times. The V call is TRBV7-9, the J call TRBJ2-2, with D unclear. Trimming removed 11 bases at V and 2 bases at J, with 15 bases between. CDR1 and CDR2 from the germline V gene are SEHNR and FQNEAQ (reference sequence). The CDR3 contains 14 residues. The CDR3 DNA sequence: TGTGCCTCCGGCCCACGAGGCAACACCGGGGAGCTGTTTTTT. This codes for CASGPRGNTGELFF.

In its sample, this clone was seen many times. This chain connects TRBV5-1 to TRBJ2-1, with D possibly being TRBD1 (6 bases). There are 14 residues in the CDR3. From germline, CDR1 is SGHRS and CDR2 YFSETQ. The V gene lost 4 bases and the J gene lost 7 bases, with 15 bases spanning the gap. Written as DNA, the CDR3 is TGCGCCAGCAGCCTTCTGAATAGGGGGAATGAGCAGTTCTTC. The encoded protein is CASSLLNRGNEQFF.